Listed below are T cell receptor beta chains from one sample, sequenced in a study of T cells after yellow fever vaccination. MiXCR, run by TCRdb on the 5' RACE reads, gives a single entry per CDR3 protein. The repertoire holds under 400,000 distinct CDR3 sequences, with 11% as singletons. The sample here was PBMCs, taken on the day of the first yellow fever vaccination. The receptors stem from a man aged 18 to 30 who received the YFV17D yellow fever vaccine. The CDR3 runs from the conserved cysteine through the conserved F or W. A D gene is named only where the DNA matches it firmly. Some rows have no size entry. The others give once, few or many, or a class for an expanded clone.

CDR3 protein | CDR3 DNA | J gene | D gene | clone size | V gene
CASSWGTGRETQYF | TGCGCCAGCAGCTGGGGGACAGGGCGGGAGACCCAGTACTTC | TRBJ2-5 | TRBD1 | few | TRBV5-1
CASSQRQANTGELFF | TGCGCCAGCAGCCAGCGCCAGGCGAACACCGGGGAGCTGTTTTTT | TRBJ2-2 | NA | many | TRBV4-1
CASSSQFEAFF | TGTGCCAGCAGTTCACAGTTTGAAGCTTTCTTT | TRBJ1-1 | NA | NA | TRBV6-5
CASSIQGLASPLHF | TGTGCCAGCAGTATCCAGGGACTGGCTTCACCCCTCCACTTT | TRBJ1-6 | NA | NA | TRBV6-1
CASSLATSGVNTGELFF | TGCGCCAGCAGCTTGGCGACTAGCGGGGTGAACACCGGGGAGCTGTTTTTT | TRBJ2-2 | TRBD2 | many | TRBV5-1
CASSQDKLGELFF | TGCGCCAGCAGCCAAGATAAGCTCGGGGAGCTGTTTTTT | TRBJ2-2 | NA | NA | TRBV4-3
CASSNEPSTEAFF | TGTGCCAGTAGTAACGAACCCAGCACTGAAGCTTTCTTT | TRBJ1-1 | NA | NA | TRBV19
CASSFQGSIQYF | TGTGCCAGCAGTTTTCAGGGTTCCATTCAGTACTTC | TRBJ2-4 | NA | NA | TRBV12-3/TRBV12-4
CASSSQPVETQYF | TGTGCCAGCAGCTCACAGCCGGTGGAGACCCAGTACTTC | TRBJ2-5 | NA | NA | TRBV11-2
CASSLVGDSPLHF | TGTGCCAGCAGCCTCGTGGGGGATTCACCCCTCCACTTT | TRBJ1-6 | NA | many | TRBV7-9
CASSLMGTDTQYF | TGTGCCAGCAGCTTAATGGGCACAGATACGCAGTATTTT | TRBJ2-3 | NA | many | TRBV7-6
CASSYLGQGARGYTF | TGTGCCAGCAGTTACCTAGGACAGGGGGCGCGCGGCTACACCTTC | TRBJ1-2 | TRBD1 | many | TRBV6-5
CASSLWGSNQPQHF | TGTGCCAGCAGTTTATGGGGGAGCAATCAGCCCCAGCATTTT | TRBJ1-5 | NA | NA | TRBV28
CASSHGSGGSYNEQFF | TGTGCCAGCAGCCATGGTAGCGGGGGCTCCTACAATGAGCAGTTCTTC | TRBJ2-1 | TRBD2 | few | TRBV4-2
CASSPYTGPNQPQHF | TGCGCCAGCAGCCCATATACAGGGCCCAATCAGCCCCAGCATTTT | TRBJ1-5 | NA | few | TRBV4-1
CASSFPHYEKLFF | TGTGCCAGCAGCTTCCCCCATTATGAAAAACTGTTTTTT | TRBJ1-4 | NA | NA | TRBV7-2
CASSLAGVDSPLHF | TGTGCCAGCAGCTTGGCTGGAGTGGATTCACCCCTCCACTTT | TRBJ1-6 | NA | NA | TRBV5-6
CASSLPSGQLNTEAFF | TGTGCCAGCAGTTTACCCTCCGGACAGCTCAACACTGAAGCTTTCTTT | TRBJ1-1 | NA | NA | TRBV12-3/TRBV12-4
CASSLGATDTDTQYF | TGCGCCAGCAGCTTGGGGGCGACAGACACAGATACGCAGTATTTT | TRBJ2-3 | NA | many | TRBV5-1
CASTRQDVGDGYTF | TGTGCCAGCACCCGCCAGGACGTAGGTGATGGCTACACCTTC | TRBJ1-2 | NA | NA | TRBV6-5
CASSDQWGSYEQYF | TGTGCCAGCAGTGACCAATGGGGTTCCTACGAGCAGTACTTC | TRBJ2-7 | NA | NA | TRBV6-1
CATTREDQETQYF | TGCGCCACCACCCGGGAGGATCAAGAGACCCAGTACTTC | TRBJ2-5 | TRBD2 | few | TRBV5-1
CASSPRGAGLSYNEQFF | TGTGCCAGCAGCCCTAGAGGCGCGGGGCTTTCCTACAATGAGCAGTTCTTC | TRBJ2-1 | NA | many | TRBV7-9
CATDGSDRPDTQYF | TGTGCCACTGACGGTTCGGATCGACCAGATACGCAGTATTTT | TRBJ2-3 | NA | NA | TRBV6-2/TRBV6-3
CASSGGFGGRYNEQFF | TGTGCCAGCAGTGGGGGCTTTGGGGGCCGCTACAATGAGCAGTTCTTC | TRBJ2-1 | NA | few | TRBV6-1
CASFAGQGLSYTQYF | TGCGCCAGCTTCGCGGGCCAGGGGTTATCGTATACGCAGTATTTT | TRBJ2-3 | NA | few | TRBV5-1
CASGRTPGLANTDTQYF | TGTGCCAGTGGCCGGACCCCCGGACTAGCCAACACAGATACGCAGTATTTT | TRBJ2-3 | TRBD2 | few | TRBV19
CPSRESWDSMNSPLHF | TGTCCCAGCAGGGAGTCTTGGGACAGTATGAATTCACCCCTCCACTTT | TRBJ1-6 | TRBD1 | NA | TRBV27
CSAGARGNYGYTF | TGCAGTGCCGGGGCCAGGGGAAACTATGGCTACACCTTC | TRBJ1-2 | NA | few | TRBV20-1
CASSRNRRTEAFF | TGTGCCAGTAGTAGGAACCGGAGGACTGAAGCTTTCTTT | TRBJ1-1 | NA | NA | TRBV19
CASSRRDTRGELFF | TGTGCCAGCAGCCGACGGGACACACGCGGGGAGCTGTTTTTT | TRBJ2-2 | NA | NA | TRBV7-9
CASSLVLNTEAFF | TGTGCCAGCAGTTTAGTTCTGAACACTGAAGCTTTCTTT | TRBJ1-1 | NA | many | TRBV27
CASSQGSGGPRKNIQYF | TGTGCCAGCAGCCAAGGAAGCGGGGGGCCCAGGAAAAACATTCAGTACTTC | TRBJ2-4 | TRBD2 | few | TRBV3-1
CATSPSLFTEPQHF | TGTGCCACCAGTCCCTCTCTATTCACCGAGCCCCAGCATTTT | TRBJ1-5 | NA | many | TRBV24-1
CSAVTGGSGANVLTF | TGCAGCGCCGTGACAGGGGGCTCTGGGGCCAACGTCCTGACTTTC | TRBJ2-6 | TRBD1 | few | TRBV29-1
CASSLAVTGYGYTF | TGCGCCAGCAGCTTGGCCGTGACGGGTTATGGCTACACCTTC | TRBJ1-2 | NA | few | TRBV5-1
CASSLALNPRTTYEQYF | TGTGCCAGCAGCTTAGCGCTAAACCCCCGGACCACCTACGAGCAGTACTTC | TRBJ2-7 | NA | many | TRBV7-2
CASSHGAGGGDTQYF | TGTGCCAGCAGTCATGGAGCGGGGGGAGGGGATACGCAGTATTTT | TRBJ2-3 | TRBD2 | NA | TRBV12-3/TRBV12-4
CASSFGTNNEQFF | TGTGCCAGCAGCTTCGGGACAAACAATGAGCAGTTCTTC | TRBJ2-1 | NA | few | TRBV27
CASSQEGTAGEQYF | TGTGCCAGCAGCCAAGAGGGGACAGCCGGCGAGCAGTACTTC | TRBJ2-7 | TRBD1 | few | TRBV3-1
CASSPGGLFPYEQYF | TGTGCCAGCAGCCCCGGGGGACTTTTCCCCTACGAGCAGTACTTC | TRBJ2-7 | NA | few | TRBV7-3
CASKSRGLSDTQYF | TGTGCCAGCAAATCAAGGGGGCTATCAGATACGCAGTATTTT | TRBJ2-3 | TRBD1 | NA | TRBV6-1
CASSPTPLAGTYNEQFF | TGTGCCAGCAGCCCCACCCCACTAGCGGGGACATACAATGAGCAGTTCTTC | TRBJ2-1 | TRBD2 | many | TRBV5-4